The rows below give T cell receptor beta chains drawn from one sample of a study of blood T cell repertoires in COVID-19. The method was immunoSEQ multiplex PCR; TCRdb's version includes in-frame clones alone and lacks a portion of them. Of over 200,000 clones in the sample, over 85% were seen once. The sample taken for sequencing was PBMCs or T cells enriched from blood (not recorded which). The source is a woman in her twenties or thirties with acute COVID-19. Both conserved end residues are part of each CDR3.

V | CDR3
TRBV27 | CASSPLRGTYNEQFF
TRBV28 | CASTPPRTGRGTEAFF
TRBV7-9 | CASSSTYEQYF
TRBV19 | CASSADRAQHF
TRBV10-3 | CATESGDTDTQYF
TRBV10-1 | CASSPLDHYNEQFF
TRBV5-1 | CASAGGQIGNIQYF
TRBV27 | CASRSGGFGNTIYF
TRBV4-1 | CASSQVYSTNEKLFF
TRBV5-1 | CASSLDLGEPGANVLTF
TRBV27 | CASRRKGQGVGNQPQHF
TRBV19 | CASTPDRNNEQFF
TRBV5-4 | CASSYQGWNSPLHF
TRBV7-2 | CASSLGQGAQETQYF
TRBV18 | CASSPPTGDFNTEAFF
TRBV5-4 | CASSLGQGLINSPLHF
TRBV3-1/TRBV3-2 | CASSQDIGRGSGEVPEKLFF
TRBV6-6 | CASSQGQINSPLHF
TRBV7-2 | CASNGRWGQGSYGTEAFF
TRBV5-8 | CASSLARRLNQPQHF
TRBV5-1 | CASSQTLAGALGEQYF
TRBV18 | CASSQSGNQPQHF
TRBV4-2 | CASSQDASGGGGELFF
TRBV28 | CASSFLGLNTGELFF
TRBV25-1 | CASRNDRVSYEQYF
TRBV9 | CTSSPHPSGMKIETQYF